The 6 T cell receptor beta chains below come from one sample, sequenced in a study of blood T cells in healthy people across ages (dated by TCRdb to about 2015). The library came from 5' RACE. The data were produced on an Illumina HiSeq 2500. A second PCR of about 7 to 12 cycles was run with a J-beta primer mix and a sample-barcoded 5' primer. TCRdb trimmed public reads at Q25 via fastp, called clones via MiXCR and kept in-frame beta chains. All rows with the same CDR3 protein become a single entry with the most common DNA and genes. A total of hundreds of thousands of distinct CDR3 sequences appear in this sample, about 20% of them only once. 22% of the sample is in the top ten clones. The sequenced material came from blood. The receptors here all came from a man between 70 and 80 years old in good health.

The rearrangement links TRBV3-1 to TRBJ2-5, with 7 bases fitting TRBD2. V trimming: 5 bases; J trimming: 3 bases; junction bases outside the gene matches: 3. The CDR3 totals 13 residues. Germline V gives CDR1 LGHDT, CDR2 YNNKEL (reference sequence). Here the CDR3 reads CASSLLAKETQYF. The CDR3 DNA reads as TGTGCCAGCAGCTTACTAGCGAAAGAGACCCAGTACTTC.

The chain carries TRBV5-1 and TRBJ1-1; tentative D call: TRBD1 (5 bases). V dropped 2 bases and J dropped 1 base, with 12 bases sitting between them. CDR1 and CDR2 (germline): SGHRS, YFSETQ. The CDR3 covers 15 residues. CDR3 DNA: TGCGCCAGCAGCTTCGGGTACGGGGGGAACACTGAAGCTTTCTTT. This sequence encodes CASSFGYGGNTEAFF.

CDR3: CASTPRVELFF. In DNA form, the CDR3 reads TGTGCCAGCACCCCTAGGGTGGAACTGTTTTTT. The gene calls are TRBV2 and TRBJ1-4; D unresolved. Per the germline V gene, CDR1 is SNHLY and CDR2 is FYNNEI. The CDR3 is 11 amino acids. Deletions cut 7 bases from V and 12 bases from J, with 12 bases between.

The table lists this clonotype with a few counts. The chain couples TRBV25-1 to TRBJ2-1, with a weak D call TRBD2 (6 bases). Trimming pared 1 base from V and 6 bases from J, leaving 10 bases between. The CDR3 is 14 amino acids. In germline, CDR1 is MGHDK, CDR2 SYGVNS. For the CDR3, the DNA is TGTGCCAGCAGTGAATTTGCCGGGGGCAATGAGCAGTTCTTC. This gives the protein CASSEFAGGNEQFF.

The chain employs TRBV24-1 and TRBJ1-2; a weak D match, TRBD1 (6 bases). V dropped 1 base and J dropped 8 bases, with 7 bases sitting between them. CDR1 KGHDR and CDR2 SFDVKD come from the germline V gene. The CDR3 extends over 12 amino acids. DNA for the CDR3: TGTGCCACCAGTGATTTCAGGGGAGGCTACACCTTC. Translating gives CATSDFRGGYTF.

V gene TRBV7-9 combines with J gene TRBJ2-2; no clear D gene. CDR1 SEHNR and CDR2 FQNEAQ come from the germline V gene (reference sequence). Trimming cost V 2 bases and J 3 bases, with 10 bases left between them. The CDR3 totals 15 residues. The CDR3 is CASSLNSADTGELFF. As DNA, the CDR3 is TGTGCCAGCAGCTTAAACTCCGCCGACACCGGGGAGCTGTTTTTT.